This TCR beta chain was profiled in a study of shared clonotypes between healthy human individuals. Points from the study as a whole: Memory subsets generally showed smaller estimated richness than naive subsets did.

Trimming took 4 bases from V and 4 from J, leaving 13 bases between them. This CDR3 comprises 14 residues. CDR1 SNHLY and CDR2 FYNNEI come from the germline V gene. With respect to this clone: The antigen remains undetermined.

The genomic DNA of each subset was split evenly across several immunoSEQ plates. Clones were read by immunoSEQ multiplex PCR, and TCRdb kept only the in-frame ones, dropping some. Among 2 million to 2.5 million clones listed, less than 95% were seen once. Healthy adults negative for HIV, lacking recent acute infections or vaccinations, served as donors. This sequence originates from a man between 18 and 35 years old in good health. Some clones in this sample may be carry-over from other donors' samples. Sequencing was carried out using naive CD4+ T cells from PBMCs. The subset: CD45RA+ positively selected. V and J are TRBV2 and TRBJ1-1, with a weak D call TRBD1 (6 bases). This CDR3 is CASSGITGSTEAFF. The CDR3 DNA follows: TGTGCCAGCAGTGGGATAACAGGGAGCACTGAAGCTTTCTTT.